The present entry profiles one TCR beta chain with its context. Antigen specificity is unknown. Sequencing used one aliquot of approximately 490,000 cells per fraction. The method was immunoSEQ multiplex PCR; TCRdb's version includes in-frame clones alone and lacks a portion of them. The data contain under 800 clones, around 64% of them singletons. The V gene's germline CDR1 is MGHDK and CDR2 SYGVNS. This CDR3 has 15 residues. V shed 3 bases and J shed 6 bases, with 12 bases lying between them. The data were obtained in a study of coeliac disease. Study as a whole: Without high-resolution HLA typing, biased TRBV7-2 usage was examined as a proof of principle. Study results and limitations: Few TRB amino acid sequences were shared between samples; most were unique. Control samples showed higher TRB and TRG clonality than intraepithelial and lamina propria samples in active celiac disease.

This chain connects TRBV25-1 to TRBJ1-6; D is unclear. This receptor was obtained from an older man without celiac disease. Sequencing used intraepithelial lymphocytes from the gut. The CDR3 nucleotides are TGTGCCAGCAGTGACTCCCAACAGCTTAATTCACCCCTCCACTTT. As protein: CASSDSQQLNSPLHF.